These T cell receptor beta chains were read from a single sample in a study of T cell responses to AZD1222 COVID-19 vaccine. Produced via immunoSEQ multiplex PCR; TCRdb's table is partial and in-frame only. The sample holds roughly 150,000 clones, around nine tenths seen once. The starting material was peripheral blood, obtained on day 0 of AZD1222 vaccination. The receptors originated from an adult in good health. Both conserved end residues are part of each CDR3. The D gene is left open where the match is weak. For some rows the clone size is stated as once, few or many, or as a class when expanded; others skip it.

J | D | size | V | CDR3 | DNA
TRBJ2-7 | . | . | TRBV7-6 | CASSLVGGSGSQTYEQYF | TGTGCCAGCAGCCTAGTCGGTGGTAGTGGCAGCCAAACCTACGAGCAGTACTTC
TRBJ1-1 | . | . | TRBV14 | CASSQALTVTEAFF | TGTGCCAGCAGCCAAGCTCTTACGGTTACTGAAGCTTTCTTT
TRBJ2-3 | . | . | TRBV5-1 | CASSPQVVSTDTQYF | TGCGCCAGCAGCCCCCAGGTAGTCTCCACAGATACGCAGTATTTT
TRBJ2-7 | TRBD1 | once | TRBV5-1 | CASSYTDRGNEQYF | TGCGCCAGCAGCTATACGGACAGGGGCAACGAGCAGTACTTC
TRBJ2-3 | TRBD2 | . | TRBV6-5 | CASSYSSSGRDTQYF | TGTGCCAGCAGTTACTCATCTAGCGGGAGGGATACGCAGTATTTT
TRBJ2-2 | . | . | TRBV5-1 | CASSLGGLSAHTGELFF | TGCGCCAGCAGCTTGGGGGGCCTTAGCGCCCACACCGGGGAGCTGTTTTTT
TRBJ1-1 | . | . | TRBV4-3 | CASSQDPGGNTEAFF | TGCGCCAGCAGCCAAGATCCTGGCGGGAACACTGAAGCTTTCTTT
TRBJ1-3 | . | . | TRBV18 | CASSPLPGDSPGNTIYF | TGTGCCAGCTCACCACTCCCCGGAGACTCCCCTGGAAACACCATATATTTT
TRBJ2-1 | . | . | TRBV27 | CASSFRDYNEQFF | TGTGCCAGCAGTTTTAGAGACTACAATGAGCAGTTCTTC
TRBJ2-3 | . | . | TRBV7-2 | CASTPGGDTQYF | TGTGCCAGCACCCCTGGGGGGGATACGCAGTATTTT
TRBJ2-7 | . | . | TRBV27 | CASSPQARGSYEQYF | TGTGCCAGCAGTCCCCAGGCGAGGGGCTCCTACGAGCAGTACTTC
TRBJ1-2 | . | . | TRBV7-2 | CASSNRQDYGYTF | TGTGCCAGCAGCAACAGACAGGACTATGGCTACACCTTC
TRBJ1-4 | . | . | TRBV18 | CASSPQPSGPGATNEKLFF | TGTGCCAGCTCACCCCAGCCCTCCGGACCGGGGGCGACTAATGAAAAACTGTTTTTT
TRBJ1-1 | TRBD1 | . | TRBV12-5 | CASGLGTGRTLLAFF | TGTGCTAGTGGTTTGGGGACAGGACGAACACTTTTGGCTTTCTTT
TRBJ2-5 | TRBD1 | . | TRBV30 | CAWSPGGAETQYF | TGTGCCTGGAGTCCAGGGGGAGCGGAGACCCAGTACTTC
TRBJ2-7 | . | few | TRBV4-3 | CASSQDRFYEQYF | TGCGCCAGCAGCCAAGACAGGTTCTACGAGCAGTACTTC
TRBJ2-5 | . | . | TRBV2 | CASSEGRNQETQYF | TGTGCCAGCAGTGAAGGGAGGAACCAAGAGACCCAGTACTTC
TRBJ2-3 | TRBD2 | once | TRBV10-1 | CASRSGTSGSTDTQYF | TGCGCCAGCAGGAGCGGGACTAGCGGGAGCACAGATACGCAGTATTTT
TRBJ1-5 | . | . | TRBV5-1 | CASSRGPADQPQHF | TGCGCCAGCAGCAGGGGCCCAGCGGATCAGCCCCAGCATTTT
TRBJ2-1 | TRBD1 | . | TRBV7-9 | CASSWWWGTGKFNEQFF | TGTGCCAGCAGCTGGTGGTGGGGGACAGGGAAGTTCAATGAGCAGTTCTTC
TRBJ2-3 | TRBD2 | once | TRBV5-4 | CASSLEPAGVRDTQYF | TGTGCCAGCAGCTTGGAACCAGCGGGAGTAAGAGATACGCAGTATTTT
TRBJ2-3 | TRBD2 | . | TRBV7-2 | CASSLSSGGHQSTQYF | TGTGCCAGCAGCTTATCAAGCGGGGGACATCAGAGTACGCAGTATTTT
TRBJ1-2 | . | . | TRBV6-5 | CASSYSKEQDYGYTF | TGTGCCAGCAGTTACTCGAAAGAACAGGACTATGGCTACACCTTC
TRBJ2-5 | . | . | TRBV14 | CASSRTAGTQYF | TGTGCCAGCAGCCGGACGGCGGGGACCCAGTACTTC
TRBJ2-7 | . | . | TRBV12-3/TRBV12-4 | CASSVSYEQYF | TGTGCCAGCAGCGTCAGCTACGAGCAGTACTTC
TRBJ1-1 | . | once | TRBV7-9 | CASSSQGSPEAFF | TGTGCCAGCAGCTCTCAGGGATCTCCTGAAGCTTTCTTT
TRBJ2-1 | TRBD2 | . | TRBV10-3 | CAISEREVGEQFF | TGTGCCATCAGCGAGCGGGAAGTGGGTGAGCAGTTCTTC
TRBJ1-2 | TRBD1 | . | TRBV29-1 | CSVERGGRGGSGYTF | TGCAGCGTTGAAAGGGGTGGCAGGGGGGGTTCTGGCTACACCTTC
TRBJ2-5 | TRBD2 | . | TRBV28 | CASSLKRAGVSSETQYF | TGTGCCAGCAGTTTAAAGAGAGCGGGAGTCTCCAGTGAGACCCAGTACTTC
TRBJ1-3 | . | . | TRBV12-3/TRBV12-4 | CASSFATGNTIYF | TGTGCCAGCAGCTTCGCCACTGGAAACACCATATATTTT
TRBJ2-2 | . | . | TRBV29-1 | CSVIPGRSTGELFF | TGCAGCGTTATACCGGGACGGAGCACCGGGGAGCTGTTTTTT
TRBJ1-4 | TRBD1 | . | TRBV25-1 | CASSAGTGGSWVLIF | TGTGCCAGCAGTGCCGGGACAGGGGGTAGTTGGGTCCTAATTTTT
TRBJ2-4 | . | . | TRBV7-9 | CASSPYPRVMVKNIQYF | TGTGCCAGCAGCCCTTATCCCAGGGTGATGGTCAAAAACATTCAGTACTTC
TRBJ2-3 | . | few | TRBV9 | CASSRFRESADTQYF | TGTGCCAGCAGCCGATTCAGAGAAAGCGCGGATACGCAGTATTTT
TRBJ2-1 | TRBD2 | . | TRBV6-5 | CASSYRTSGAYNEQFF | TGTGCCAGCAGTTACAGGACTAGCGGAGCCTACAATGAGCAGTTCTTC
TRBJ2-3 | . | . | TRBV10-2 | CASSPAGSLSTDTQYF | TGCGCCAGCAGCCCCGCAGGGAGCCTATCCACAGATACGCAGTATTTT
TRBJ1-2 | TRBD1 | . | TRBV6-5 | CASSSTIGGASYGYTF | TGTGCCAGCAGTTCCACGATAGGGGGCGCTTCCTATGGCTACACCTTC
TRBJ2-1 | TRBD2 | . | TRBV6-2/TRBV6-3 | CASSFTSGSSQFF | TGTGCCAGCAGTTTTACTAGCGGGAGTTCTCAGTTCTTC
TRBJ1-1 | TRBD1 | . | TRBV25-1 | CASSEGQGSFF | TGTGCCAGCAGTGAAGGACAGGGCTCTTTCTTT
TRBJ2-3 | . | few | TRBV5-4 | CASSLGGTGLQSTDTQYF | TGTGCCAGCAGCTTGGGTGGGACTGGTCTTCAATCCACAGATACGCAGTATTTT
TRBJ2-7 | . | . | TRBV4-1 | CASSQVTPTGEQYF | TGCGCCAGCAGCCAAGTAACACCGACTGGGGAGCAGTACTTC
TRBJ1-1 | TRBD1 | . | TRBV19 | CASSIVSGQLAFF | TGTGCCAGTAGTATCGTGTCGGGACAGCTGGCTTTCTTT
TRBJ2-1 | TRBD1 | . | TRBV19 | CASRTGATSYNEQFF | TGTGCCAGTCGGACAGGGGCGACCTCCTACAATGAGCAGTTCTTC
TRBJ1-5 | . | . | TRBV19 | CASSEGNQPQHF | TGTGCCAGTAGTGAAGGCAATCAGCCCCAGCATTTT
TRBJ2-1 | TRBD1 | . | TRBV5-8 | CASSFLNRGEQFF | TGTGCCAGCAGCTTCTTGAACAGGGGTGAGCAGTTCTTC
TRBJ2-3 | TRBD1 | . | TRBV19 | CASSLGTGTDTQYF | TGTGCCAGTAGTTTGGGGACAGGCACAGATACGCAGTATTTT
TRBJ1-1 | . | . | TRBV5-4 | CASSRDVGTEAFF | TGTGCCAGCAGTCGGGACGTCGGAACTGAAGCTTTCTTT
TRBJ1-5 | . | . | TRBV27 | CASSSRRYSNQPQHF | TGTGCCAGCAGTTCCCGACGGTATAGCAATCAGCCCCAGCATTTT
TRBJ1-5 | . | . | TRBV7-2 | CASSLRQEESQPQHF | TGTGCCAGCAGCTTAAGGCAGGAAGAGAGTCAGCCCCAGCATTTT
TRBJ1-1 | TRBD1 | . | TRBV19 | CASSGGQADTEAFF | TGTGCCAGTAGCGGGGGACAGGCAGACACTGAAGCTTTCTTT
TRBJ2-1 | TRBD1 | . | TRBV29-1 | CSVEGFGTGGINEQFF | TGCAGCGTTGAAGGCTTTGGGACAGGGGGCATAAATGAGCAGTTCTTC